This TCR beta chain emerged from a study of cytomegalovirus exposure and HLA in healthy donors. Turning to the study itself: Samples from HLA-typed donors yielded 65 million to 85 million unique TCRs in an early data release.

Germline values: CDR1 GTSNPN, CDR2 SVGIG (reference sequence). The trim removed 3 bases at V and 7 bases at J, leaving 4 bases unmatched. CDR3 length equals 13 residues. Study findings and constraints: Later on, a genetic analysis was performed. It linked a missense variant in DCLRE1C with V- and J-gene trimming of TCR beta. Usually a TCR sequence was rare, but some public TCRs were found in many donors.

Despite likely unrecorded immune exposures, the donors were nominally healthy at the time of sampling. Amplification used 60 Vbeta primers and 13 Jbeta primers. Sequenced by immunoSEQ multiplex PCR; TCRdb stores in-frame clones only, minus some. The data hold about 190,000 clones, with 70% to 75% observed a single time. With respect to this clone: Its cognate antigen is unknown. This same CDR3 is encoded by further DNA sequences in the sample.

Sequenced: PBMCs. This TCR was sampled from a young man in good health and CMV-seropositive. The chain uses TRBV30 and TRBJ1-5; TRBD1 matches 9 bases. Written as DNA, the CDR3 is TGTGCCTGGAGCGGGACAGGGAACCAGCCCCAGCATTTT. Translated: CAWSGTGNQPQHF.